This is a list of T cell receptor beta chains from one sample in a study of blood T cells in healthy people across ages. TCRdb re-called the 5' RACE reads through MiXCR, storing one row per CDR3 protein. The sample carries around 780,000 distinct CDR3 sequences, roughly three fifths recorded once. Material: blood. The receptors here all came from a man aged 40-49 years in good health. Both conserved end residues are part of each CDR3.

J,V,CDR3
TRBJ1-2,TRBV6-2/TRBV6-3,CASSVTSTLNYGYTF
TRBJ2-1,TRBV25-1,CASSTSKRNEQFF
TRBJ2-2,TRBV29-1,CSVDQGRPLAGELFF
TRBJ1-5,TRBV7-9,CASSLGPPGISNQPQHF
TRBJ2-3,TRBV5-5,CASSLEIADTQYF
TRBJ1-2,TRBV15,CATSNSGGSYTF
TRBJ2-5,TRBV5-5,CASSTVDGETQYF
TRBJ1-5,TRBV7-2,CASSTINQPQHF
TRBJ1-2,TRBV28,CASSTQSYGYTF
TRBJ1-6,TRBV7-2,CASSFSTYPPLHF
TRBJ2-3,TRBV20-1,CSARAPWADTQYF
TRBJ2-6,TRBV20-1,CSARGPPGQASGANVLTF
TRBJ2-7,TRBV6-5,CASSPIDRRSSYEQYF
TRBJ2-5,TRBV10-3,CAISGAGDLQETQYF
TRBJ2-1,TRBV20-1,CSATSGLAGVRNEQFF
TRBJ2-5,TRBV12-3/TRBV12-4,CASSQLDEQYF
TRBJ2-7,TRBV29-1,CSVERGSRRGGDYEQYF
TRBJ2-7,TRBV7-2,CASSLVQRTYEQYF